This paragraph covers one T cell receptor (beta chain) sequence. Its specific antigen is unknown. No clone much larger than this one lies a single base away; base qualities are absent. These data are taken from a study of long-term antiretroviral therapy in people with HIV (dated 2022 in TCRdb). Context from the whole study: The earliest samples were collected about a decade before the 2015 WHO recommendation for immediate ART, when ART was typically delayed until CD4 counts fell. No cross-contamination during QIAcube processing was seen in test extractions of a monoclonal T-cell line run alongside 33 polyclonal samples. A total of 192 cryopreserved PBMC samples were contributed to the cohort by 30 adults with confirmed HIV infection, with samples collected serially over a mean of around 6 years (range 1-12). About 35% of the 30 participants with HIV were female. A retrospective serial study tested whether changes in peripheral blood TRB repertoire composition and diversity were associated with ART initiation and durable HIV suppression.

To be included, a participant needed at least one PBMC sample from before ART initiation plus at least two post-ART samples. All participants with HIV were treated in the United States of America. Before DNA extraction, cryopreserved samples of about 0.95-10 million PBMC were thawed and washed. At the time of the earliest PBMC sample for each participant with HIV, ages ranged from roughly 23 to 55 years. PBMC samples were contributed by each participant from 1-4 timepoints before ART initiation and 2-8 timepoints after ART initiation, with a median of 7 samples. Serial HIV viral load, CD4+ T-cell count, ART history and demographic data were obtained for every participant. A Qiagen kit on a QIAcube was used to extract genomic DNA from unsorted PBMC, with samples processed in batches of 12. Overall results and qualifications from the work: Starting ART was linked to a significant rise in TRB diversity, yet even with long-term ART the diversity remained significantly lower than in transplant donor controls. Because pre-ART samples had limited cell numbers, unsorted PBMC were profiled rather than sorted CD4+ and CD8+ T cells. Inferences about post-ART repertoire changes were limited because no data were available on ART adherence, viral resistance or therapy changes. Because PBMC availability was limited, only the TCR beta chain was sequenced, with no alpha chain pairing. The repertoire was dominated across all time points by expanded TRB clones identified before ART initiation, although this dominance was seen to fluctuate and to decrease in many PLHIV after ART. Narrower CDR3 length ranges were observed in HIV repertoires than in controls, and an antigen-experienced repertoire with only a slight naive shift after ART was suggested by the network structure. Samples dated from 2004 to 2017, and the ART regimens used may be less effective than current ones.

The immunoSEQ hsTCRB v3.0 assay was used at survey level resolution to sequence the TRB variable region. The target sequencing depth for TRB was about 40,000-55,000 T-cell genomes per sample. Pooled TRB libraries were sequenced on an Illumina MiSeq with a v3 150-cycle kit. The paper's data handling went like this. Repertoire analysis was performed in R inside a reproducible Nextflow workflow that covered QC, data transformation and analysis. LymphoSeq2, an R package for exploring AIRR-Seq data, was used to implement custom analyses. Several samples that yielded fewer than 5000 total TRB sequences were excluded, so that around 190 HIV repertoires were analyzed. Among the 190 or so HIV repertoires that were kept, roughly 58 were collected before ART initiation and about 130 were collected after ART initiation. Each repertoire was downsampled to 5000 TRB nucleotide sequences, and summary statistics were averaged across 100 downsampling iterations. TRB sequences were retained for analysis only if CDR3 regions of at least seven amino acids were present. A Shannon entropy-derived clonality score and the Gini coefficient were used to measure diversity. Repertoire networks linked the top 5000 CDR3 amino acid sequences whenever two sequences differed by an edit distance of one. For TRB CDR3 amino acid sequences, GLIPH2 was used to predict antigen specificity groups and MHC restriction. Known CMV, EBV, HIV or tissue antigen associations were flagged by matching CDR3 amino acid sequences against VDJdb and McPAS-TCR. Pre-ART, post-ART and control groups were compared with Wilcoxon signed-rank tests and Holm-Bonferroni correction. Not all clones reach the TCRdb copy of this immuneACCESS table, which keeps in-frame sequences only. Checked studies attribute under half of the gap to unresolved V genes and leave the rest unexplained. D and trimming come from the DNA, and the V and J calls and clone size come from that table. For this sample there are some 17,000 clones; approximately 80% appear just once. Together, the top ten hold roughly 4.5% of the sample.

This clonotype was sampled from a man aged 18 to 30 with HIV. The sample was unsorted PBMCs, taken 0.1 years before starting antiretroviral therapy.

The DNA reads as follows: TGTGCCAGCAGCGTAGGCTCCGTAGCAACTAATGAAAAACTGTTTTTT. It codes for CASSVGSVATNEKLFF. Recombination joined TRBV9 with TRBJ1-4; no D gene call is confident. Taken from cysteine to phenylalanine, the CDR3 has 16 residues. Kept here is only the CDR3 DNA, which spans 48 bases and is read in frame from base 1. Trimming takes 0 bases from V and 0 bases from J, and the germline ends sit 9 bases apart. CDR1 is given as SGDLS and CDR2 as YYNGEE, both from the germline V gene.